The clone carrying this T cell receptor (beta chain) was seen repeatedly, ten times or more. Its antigen is as yet unknown. The CDR3 is 14 amino acids. Germline assignment: CDR1 MNHNY and CDR2 SVGAGI (reference sequence). Trimming shortened V by 2 bases and J by 2 bases, and 9 bases separated the two germline ends. This specimen belongs to a study of glioma-infiltrating T cells. Study outcomes and limitations: Non-neoplastic patients had below-expected tissue-blood divergence, while all gliomas exceeded expectation.

Using RNA template, CDR3s of TCR alpha and beta were amplified with iRepertoire arm-PCR. For one-step reverse transcription and amplification, roughly 100-400 ng of tissue mRNA or PBMC total RNA was used. A single record per CDR3 protein comes from TCRdb applying MiXCR to the multiplex PCR reads. The repertoire holds tens of thousands of distinct CDR3 sequences, with under 30% as singletons. This clonotype was obtained from a human donor with low-grade glioma or glioblastoma, undergoing nonglioma brain surgery, or in good health (not recorded which). V gene TRBV6-6 combines with J gene TRBJ2-5, with D perhaps TRBD1 (6 bases). Sequenced: glioma tissue, nonneoplastic brain tissue, or PBMCs (not recorded which). DNA for the CDR3: TGTGCCAGCAGTTACACAGGGTGGCAAGAGACCCAGTACTTC. Translated, it gives CASSYTGWQETQYF.